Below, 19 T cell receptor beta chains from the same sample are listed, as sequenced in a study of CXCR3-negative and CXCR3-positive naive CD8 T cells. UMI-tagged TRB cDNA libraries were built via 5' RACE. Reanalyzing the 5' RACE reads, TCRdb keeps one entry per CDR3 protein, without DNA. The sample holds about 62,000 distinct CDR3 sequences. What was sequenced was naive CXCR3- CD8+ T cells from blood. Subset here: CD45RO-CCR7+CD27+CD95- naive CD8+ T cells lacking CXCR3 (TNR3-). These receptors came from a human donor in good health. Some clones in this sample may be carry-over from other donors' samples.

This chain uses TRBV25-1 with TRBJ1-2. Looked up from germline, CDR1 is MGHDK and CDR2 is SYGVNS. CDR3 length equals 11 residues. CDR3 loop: CATVSQDGYTF.

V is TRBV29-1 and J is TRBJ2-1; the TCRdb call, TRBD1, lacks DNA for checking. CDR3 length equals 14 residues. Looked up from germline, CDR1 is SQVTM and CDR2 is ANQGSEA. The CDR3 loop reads CSVPARGHSNEQFF.

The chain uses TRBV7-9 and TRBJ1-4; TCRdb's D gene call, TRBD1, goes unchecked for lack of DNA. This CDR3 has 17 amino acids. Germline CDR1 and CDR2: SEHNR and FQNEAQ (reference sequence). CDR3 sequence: CASSLGVLQGVNEKLFF.

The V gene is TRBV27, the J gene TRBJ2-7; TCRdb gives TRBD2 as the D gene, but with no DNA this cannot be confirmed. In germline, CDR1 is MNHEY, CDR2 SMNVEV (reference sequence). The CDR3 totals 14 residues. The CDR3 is CASSLSGDSYEQYF.

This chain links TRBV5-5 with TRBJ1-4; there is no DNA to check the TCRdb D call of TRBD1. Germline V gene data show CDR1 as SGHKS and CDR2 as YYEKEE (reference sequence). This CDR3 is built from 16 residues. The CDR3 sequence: CASSSLDRGLGEKLFF.

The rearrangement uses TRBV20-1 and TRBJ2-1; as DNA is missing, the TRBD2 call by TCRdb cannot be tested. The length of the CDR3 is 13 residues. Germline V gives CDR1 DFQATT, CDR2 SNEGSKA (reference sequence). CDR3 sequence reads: CSAREDLPNEQFF.

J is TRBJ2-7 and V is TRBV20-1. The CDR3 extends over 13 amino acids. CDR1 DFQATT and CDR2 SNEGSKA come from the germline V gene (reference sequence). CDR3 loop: CSANEDRSYEQYF.

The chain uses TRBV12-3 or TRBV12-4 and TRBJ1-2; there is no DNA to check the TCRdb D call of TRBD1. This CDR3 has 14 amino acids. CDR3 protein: CASSLVAGTDGYTF.

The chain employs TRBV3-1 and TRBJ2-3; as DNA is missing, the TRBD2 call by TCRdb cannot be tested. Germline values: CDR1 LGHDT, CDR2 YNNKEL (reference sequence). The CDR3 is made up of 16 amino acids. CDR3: CASSQLLAGPPDTQYF.

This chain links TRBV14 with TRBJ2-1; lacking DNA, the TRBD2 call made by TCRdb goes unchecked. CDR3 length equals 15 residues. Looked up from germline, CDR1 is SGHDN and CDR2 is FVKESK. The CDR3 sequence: CASSRLSGTNTEQFF.

This chain's CDR3 is CASSLTANYGYTF. The chain has TRBV27 and TRBJ1-2. CDR3 length equals 13 residues. Germline V gives CDR1 MNHEY, CDR2 SMNVEV (reference sequence).

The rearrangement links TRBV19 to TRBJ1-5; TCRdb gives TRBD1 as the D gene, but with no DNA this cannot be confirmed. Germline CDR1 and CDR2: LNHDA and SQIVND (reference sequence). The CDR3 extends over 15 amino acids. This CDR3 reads CASSYEQGAGQPQHF.

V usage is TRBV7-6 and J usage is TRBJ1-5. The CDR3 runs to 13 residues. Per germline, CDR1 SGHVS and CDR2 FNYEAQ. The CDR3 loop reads CASSLGPGQPQHF.

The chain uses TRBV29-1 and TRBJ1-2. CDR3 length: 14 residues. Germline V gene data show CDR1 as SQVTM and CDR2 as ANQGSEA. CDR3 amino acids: CSVPFWGTLDGYTF.

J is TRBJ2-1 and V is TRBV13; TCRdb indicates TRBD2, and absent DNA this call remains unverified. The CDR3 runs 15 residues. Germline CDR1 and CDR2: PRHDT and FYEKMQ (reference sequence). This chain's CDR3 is CASSLGLAGAYEQFF.

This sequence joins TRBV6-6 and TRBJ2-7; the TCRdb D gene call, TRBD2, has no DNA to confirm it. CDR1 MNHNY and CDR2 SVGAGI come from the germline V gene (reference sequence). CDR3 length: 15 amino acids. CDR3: CATSRSFGSQYEQYF.

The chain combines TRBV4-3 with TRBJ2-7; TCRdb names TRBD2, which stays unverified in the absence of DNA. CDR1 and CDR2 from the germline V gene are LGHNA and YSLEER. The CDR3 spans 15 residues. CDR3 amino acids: CASSHGTSGAYEQYF.

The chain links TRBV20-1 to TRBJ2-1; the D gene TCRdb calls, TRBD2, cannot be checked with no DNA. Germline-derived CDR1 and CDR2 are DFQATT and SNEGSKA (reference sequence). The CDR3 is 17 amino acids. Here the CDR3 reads CSANWPSGGPPYNEQFF.

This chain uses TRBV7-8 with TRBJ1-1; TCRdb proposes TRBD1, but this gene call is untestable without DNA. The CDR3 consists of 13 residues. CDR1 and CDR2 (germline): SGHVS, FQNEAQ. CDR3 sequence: CASLTGVNTEAFF.